One and the same sample provided the 15 T cell receptor beta chains below, sequenced in a study of beta chain features in type 1 diabetes. The sequenced template was cDNA made from the entire isolated RNA. Sequencing was performed with immunoSEQ multiplex PCR; in TCRdb, only in-frame clones are kept and a portion is missing. The table includes over 300,000 clones, 7.5% to 9% detected once. Material for sequencing was central memory CD4+ T cells from blood. These receptors were collected from a woman in her late teens or twenties in good health.

This clone was recorded at least ten times. The same CDR3 can be traced to other DNA sequences in this sample. The V gene is TRBV28, the J gene TRBJ2-7; 9 nucleotides agree with TRBD2. The V gene's germline CDR1 is MDHEN and CDR2 SYDVKM. The CDR3 covers 14 residues. After removal of 5 bases from V and 2 bases from J, the junction contained 4 bases not matched to a gene. CDR3 amino acids: CASSPGLAPYEQYF. CDR3 sequence (DNA): TGTGCCAGCAGTCCGGGACTAGCTCCCTACGAGCAGTACTTC.

This clone was seen only a few times. The CDR3 here is CASSVATGSYNEQFF. CDR3 nucleotide sequence: TGTGCCAGCAGCGTAGCAACGGGCTCCTACAATGAGCAGTTCTTC. The rearrangement joins TRBV9 to TRBJ2-1; D is uncertain. The germline V gene has CDR1 SGDLS and CDR2 YYNGEE. Trimming removed 0 bases from V and 0 bases from J, with 7 bases in between. CDR3 length: 15 residues.

The rearrangement uses TRBV2 and TRBJ1-4, with 11 bases fitting TRBD1. This CDR3 comprises 15 residues. The germline V gene encodes CDR1 SNHLY and CDR2 FYNNEI. With V trimmed by 6 bases and J by 3 bases, 3 bases remained unmatched. For the CDR3, the DNA is TGTGCCAGCAGAGGACAGGGGGCTCCTAATGAAAAACTGTTTTTT. It specifies CASRGQGAPNEKLFF.

The table lists this clone with many counts. The chain recombines TRBV5-4 with TRBJ2-3; maybe TRBD2 (6 bases). CDR3 length equals 14 residues. V was trimmed by 0 bases and J by 5 bases, leaving 10 bases between them. Germline V lookup: CDR1 SGHNT, CDR2 YYREEE (reference sequence). The CDR3 sequence: CASSLGGVKDTQYF. CDR3 coding DNA: TGTGCCAGCAGCTTGGGCGGGGTAAAAGATACGCAGTATTTT.

V is TRBV7-9 and J is TRBJ2-5, with a weak D call TRBD2 (8 bases). V gave up 0 bases and J gave up 5 bases, with 16 bases separating them. Germline CDR1 reads SEHNR; CDR2 reads FQNEAQ (reference sequence). The CDR3 extends over 16 amino acids. The CDR3 DNA reads as TGTGCCAGCAGCTTAGCGGCCGCGGGGGGACAGGAGACCCAGTACTTC. Protein: CASSLAAAGGQETQYF. Full variable domain (outside the CDR3, taken from reference TRBV7-9 and TRBJ2-5): DTGVSQNPRHKITKRGQNVTFRCDPISEHNRLYWYRQTLGQGPEFLTYFQNEAQLEKSRLLSDRFSAERPKGSFSTLEIQRTEQGDSAMYLCASSLAAAGGQETQYFGPGTRLLVL.

This clone was detected ten times or more. This chain links TRBV7-3 with TRBJ2-2; perhaps D is TRBD1 or TRBD2 (5 bases each). Trimming stripped 5 bases from V and 0 bases from J, with 10 bases between. Germline V gives CDR1 SGHTA, CDR2 FQGTGA. The CDR3 spans 15 residues. CDR3 bases: TGTGCCAGCAGCACCGGGACCTCGAACACCGGGGAGCTGTTTTTT. Translating it yields CASSTGTSNTGELFF.

This clone was seen many times. The chain uses TRBV15 and TRBJ2-5; D perhaps matches TRBD2 (5 bases). The CDR3 spans 14 residues. The V end was cut by 5 bases, the J end by 4 bases, with 14 bases between. Germline V gene lookup returns CDR1 LNHNV and CDR2 YYDKDF (reference sequence). The CDR3 DNA reads as TGTGCCACCAGCCGCGAGGCTAGCTCAGAGACCCAGTACTTC. It specifies CATSREASSETQYF.

The chain joins TRBV7-3 to TRBJ2-7, with 7 bases matching TRBD1. V shed 4 bases and J 13 bases; nucleotides not matched to a gene: 13. Germline loops: CDR1 SGHTA, CDR2 FQGTGA. This CDR3 is built from 13 residues. The CDR3 loop reads CASSSPPGQILYF. For the CDR3, the DNA is TGTGCCAGCAGCTCGCCACCGGGACAGATTTTATACTTC.

Ten or more counts support this clone. The CDR3 region is CAISATGSSYNEQFF. Written as DNA, the CDR3 is TGTGCCATCAGTGCCACAGGTAGCTCCTACAATGAGCAGTTCTTC. The rearrangement uses TRBV10-3 and TRBJ2-1; a weak D match, TRBD1 (5 bases). V gave up 4 bases and J gave up 0 bases, with 10 bases separating them. The V gene's germline CDR1 is ENHRY and CDR2 SYGVKD. The CDR3 contains 15 residues.

The chain joins TRBV27 to TRBJ2-7; D perhaps matches TRBD2 (6 bases). CDR1 and CDR2 (germline): MNHEY, SMNVEV (reference sequence). V was trimmed by 2 bases and J by 6 bases, leaving 20 bases between them. CDR3 length equals 16 residues. The CDR3, as DNA: TGTGCCAGCAGTTTACTGCTGGCTAGCGCCCCCACCGAGCAGTACTTC. Translating it yields CASSLLLASAPTEQYF.

This sequence joins TRBV6-5 and TRBJ1-5, with TRBD1 matching 7 bases. The CDR3 is 14 residues long. Germline V lookup: CDR1 MNHEY, CDR2 SVGAGI. Trimming removed 8 bases from V and 5 bases from J; junction bases left unmatched: 9. CDR3 in amino acids: CASRPGQSHQPQHF. The CDR3 coding sequence is TGTGCCAGCCGTCCGGGACAGAGCCATCAGCCCCAGCATTTT.

This clone was observed at least ten times. The chain is built from TRBV5-1 and TRBJ2-7; D is perhaps TRBD1 (5 bases). The germline gives CDR1 SGHRS, CDR2 YFSETQ. The CDR3 extends over 13 amino acids. Trimming stripped 1 base from V and 3 bases from J, with 8 bases between. Here the CDR3 reads CASSLPRDYEQYF. DNA of the CDR3: TGCGCCAGCAGCTTGCCCAGGGACTACGAGCAGTACTTC. Supplemented by reference TRBV5-1 and TRBJ2-7, the full variable domain reads KAGVTQTPRYLIKTRGQQVTLSCSPISGHRSVSWYQQTPGQGLQFLFEYFSETQRNKGNFPGRFSGRQFSNSRSEMNVSTLELGDSALYLCASSLPRDYEQYFGPGTRLTVT.

The chain joins TRBV7-2 to TRBJ2-5; 7 positions match TRBD2. CDR1 SGHTA and CDR2 FQGNSA come from the germline V gene. The CDR3 extends over 14 amino acids. J lost 5 bases, V lost 0 bases, and 3 bases had no gene match. In DNA form, the CDR3 reads TGTGCCAGCAGCTTAGCGGGAGGGATGGAGACCCAGTACTTC. Residues: CASSLAGGMETQYF.

This clone has more than one count but fewer than ten. This sequence joins TRBV7-2 and TRBJ2-5; no firm D call. The length of the CDR3 is 10 residues. From germline, CDR1 is SGHTA and CDR2 FQGNSA. Trimming stripped 8 bases from V and 6 bases from J, with 7 bases between. The DNA of the CDR3 is TGTGCCAGCTCCGCGAAGACCCAGTACTTC. As protein: CASSAKTQYF.

The chain recombines TRBV7-3 with TRBJ2-3; D might be TRBD1 (5 bases). The CDR3 totals 15 residues. V shed 5 bases and J shed 2 bases, with 14 bases lying between them. Germline V lookup: CDR1 SGHTA, CDR2 FQGTGA. The CDR3 DNA is TGTGCCAGCAGCAATCAGGGTCTGGTCACAGATACGCAGTATTTT. Translated: CASSNQGLVTDTQYF. Looking up the rest from reference TRBV7-3 and TRBJ2-3 gives the full variable domain: GAGVSQTPSNKVTEKGKYVELRCDPISGHTALYWYRQSLGQGPEFLIYFQGTGAADDSGLPNDRFFAVRPEGSVSTLKIQRTERGDSAVYLCASSNQGLVTDTQYFGPGTRLTVL.